These 13 T cell receptor beta chains were sequenced from one sample in a study of identical twins. TCRdb used MiXCR to reprocess the 5' RACE reads, holding one entry per CDR3 protein. The sample has 1.5 million to 2 million distinct CDR3 sequences, around 33% seen once. The sequenced sample consisted of cord blood. The receptors here all came from a newborn girl in good health.

This clonotype was recorded only once. CDR3 loop: CASSFGKPTQPQHF. As DNA, the CDR3 is TGTGCCAGCAGTTTCGGCAAACCCACTCAGCCCCAGCATTTT. V gene TRBV12-3 or TRBV12-4 combines with J gene TRBJ1-5; D not resolved. V was trimmed by 3 bases and J by 6 bases, leaving 12 bases between them. The CDR3 totals 14 residues.

Points on this clonotype: The junction does not match germline at one end; this may be a read error. The gene calls are TRBV12-3 or TRBV12-4 and TRBJ1-4; D is perhaps TRBD1 (5 bases). This CDR3 has 14 amino acids. The CDR3, as DNA: TGTGCCGGCAGTTTAAATGGGGGTAATGAAAAACTGTTTTTT. Translation: CAGSLNGGNEKLFF.

In this sample, this clonotype turned up a few times. The CDR3 coding sequence is TGTGCCAGCCAGAACACGCCCTACCTCTCCTACGAGCAGTACTTC. Encoded protein: CASQNTPYLSYEQYF. The chain is built from TRBV21-1 and TRBJ2-7; the DNA was not compared with TRBD2, the D call given in the table. TRBV21-1 is marked as a pseudogene. CDR3 length: 15 amino acids.

This clonotype was seen at least ten times. The gene calls are TRBV12-3 or TRBV12-4 and TRBJ2-1; D gene ambiguous. Trimming removed 1 base from V and 4 bases from J, with 8 bases in between. CDR3 length: 14 residues. CDR3 sequence (DNA): TGTGCCAGCAGTTTAGACCGAGTTTACAATGAGCAGTTCTTC. It translates to CASSLDRVYNEQFF.

The CDR3 DNA is TGCGCCAGCAGCCCACCCAGGACAGGGGGCACCGGGGAGCTGTTTTTT. It encodes CASSPPRTGGTGELFF. This chain links TRBV4-1 with TRBJ2-2, with 10 nucleotides matching TRBD1. The junction had 6 bases not matched to a gene; V was cut back by 4 bases and J by 4 bases. From germline, CDR1 is MGHRA and CDR2 YSYEKL. The CDR3 loop spans 16 amino acids.

V usage is TRBV5-1 and J usage is TRBJ2-1; TRBD2 is a possible D gene (7 bases). Trimming shortened V by 4 bases and J by 2 bases, and 19 bases separated the two germline ends. Per the germline V gene, CDR1 is SGHRS and CDR2 is YFSETQ. The CDR3 loop spans 17 amino acids. In DNA, the CDR3 is TGCGCCAGCAGCCGGGGGGCCCCATACTCTACCTACAATGAGCAGTTCTTC. This encodes CASSRGAPYSTYNEQFF.

The V call is TRBV4-1, the J call TRBJ1-5, with D perhaps TRBD1 (6 bases). V lost 1 base, J lost 5 bases, and 18 bases lay in between. In germline, CDR1 is MGHRA, CDR2 YSYEKL. CDR3 length equals 17 residues. The CDR3 nucleotides are TGCGCCAGCAGCCAAGGGAAAACAGGGATTTTTGATCAGCCCCAGCATTTT. Translated, it gives CASSQGKTGIFDQPQHF.

This clonotype was counted a few times. The chain carries TRBV4-1 and TRBJ1-2; a possible D gene is TRBD1 (6 bases). Germline CDR1 MGHRA, CDR2 YSYEKL. The V and J ends lost 4 bases and 4 bases respectively, with 25 bases between them. The CDR3 extends over 18 amino acids. The CDR3 loop reads CASSPLGTTTKLGYGYTF. In nucleotides, the CDR3 is TGCGCCAGCAGCCCCCTGGGGACAACGACTAAGTTGGGCTATGGCTACACCTTC.

J is TRBJ1-6 and V is TRBV30; unclear D gene. V was cut by 2 bases and J by 8 bases, with 7 bases left in between. This CDR3 region has 12 residues. Germline V gives CDR1 GTSNPN, CDR2 SVGIG (reference sequence). The DNA for the CDR3 is TGTGCCTGGAGTAGGCTCTATTCACCCCTCCACTTT. Translating gives CAWSRLYSPLHF.

The V and J genes are TRBV27 and TRBJ1-1; D gene ambiguous. Germline loops: CDR1 MNHEY, CDR2 SMNVEV (reference sequence). This CDR3 region has 13 residues. V lost 3 bases to trimming and J lost 4 bases, with 9 bases between them. CDR3 DNA sequence: TGTGCCAGCAGTTTTGCCAGGACCACTGAAGCTTTCTTT. Translation: CASSFARTTEAFF.

The CDR3 region has the DNA TGTGCCAGCAGTAACCCAAGACTAGCGGGACGAAACAATGAGCAGTTCTTC. Translation: CASSNPRLAGRNNEQFF. The V gene is TRBV6-2 or TRBV6-3, the J gene TRBJ2-1; 11 bases fit TRBD2. Per germline, CDR1 MNHEY and CDR2 SVGEGT. Unmatched junction bases numbered 11, after V lost 5 bases and J lost 5 bases. This CDR3 region has 17 residues.

This clonotype was counted between two and nine times. The chain links TRBV5-1 to TRBJ2-1; TRBD2 agrees at 9 bases. CDR1 SGHRS and CDR2 YFSETQ come from the germline V gene. There are 17 residues in the CDR3. V gave up 2 bases and J gave up 7 bases; unmatched junction bases: 13. CDR3 coding DNA: TGCGCCAGCAGCTTTAGGGGCCCGGGACTAGCTGGGAATGAGCAGTTCTTC. Translating it yields CASSFRGPGLAGNEQFF.

V gene TRBV6-4 combines with J gene TRBJ1-1; D call uncertain. V gave up 2 bases and J gave up 5 bases, with 9 bases separating them. The CDR3 sequence is 13 residues long. CDR1 and CDR2 (germline): MRHNA, SNTAGT. CDR3 region: CASSDRLGTEAFF. CDR3 nucleotide sequence: TGTGCCAGCAGTGACAGGCTTGGGACTGAAGCTTTCTTT.